A selection of T cell receptor beta chains follows, all from one sample in a study of cytomegalovirus exposure and HLA in healthy donors. Assay: immunoSEQ multiplex PCR; the TCRdb copy retains only in-frame clones and omits some. The sample lists 150,000 to 200,000 clones; roughly 90% were seen once. The sequenced sample was PBMCs. These receptors were obtained from a girl less than two years old in good health and CMV-seronegative. CDR3s include the opening cysteine and the closing phenylalanine or tryptophan. The order of the fields is D gene, V gene, CDR3 length, clone size, J gene, CDR3 DNA, CDR3 protein. D genes are given only for firm matches. For some rows the clone size is stated as once, few or many, or as a class when expanded; others skip it.

TRBD2	TRBV29-1	15	once	TRBJ2-5	TGCAGCGTTGGGAGGCTAGCGGGGGTTAGAGAGACCCAGTACTTC	CSVGRLAGVRETQYF
.	TRBV18	14	.	TRBJ2-7	TGTGCCAGCTCACCAGCGTTCCCCTACCGCGAGCAGTACTTC	CASSPAFPYREQYF
.	TRBV7-3	13	.	TRBJ1-1	TGTGCCAGCAGCGTACAGGGGAACACTGAAGCTTTCTTT	CASSVQGNTEAFF
TRBD1	TRBV19	15	once	TRBJ1-2	TGTGCCAGTAGTGACCCGGGACAGGGGCACTATGGCTACACCTTC	CASSDPGQGHYGYTF
.	TRBV14	15	.	TRBJ1-6	TGTGCCAGCAGCCAACAACAGGGCTGGAATTCACCCCTCCACTTT	CASSQQQGWNSPLHF
.	TRBV30	11	.	TRBJ1-2	TGTGCCTGGACAGGGTTTGATGGCTACACCTTC	CAWTGFDGYTF
.	TRBV6-5	15	.	TRBJ2-1	TGTGCCAGCAGTTACTCGAAGCCAGGGGCCAATGAGCAGTTCTTC	CASSYSKPGANEQFF
.	TRBV6-1	12	.	TRBJ1-1	TGTGCCAGCAGCTACAGGGACATTGAAGCTTTCTTT	CASSYRDIEAFF
.	TRBV7-9	17	.	TRBJ1-5	TGTGCCAGCAGCTTAGGTGGCAAACAATATAGCAATCAGCCCCAGCATTTT	CASSLGGKQYSNQPQHF
TRBD1	TRBV11-1	13	.	TRBJ2-7	TGTGCCAGCAGCCGTGACAGGGGCTACGAGCAGTACTTC	CASSRDRGYEQYF
TRBD2	TRBV6-7	19	.	TRBJ2-3	TGTGCCAGCAGTTCCGGTAGTAGCGGGGTGCCCTCTAGCACAGATACGCAGTATTTT	CASSSGSSGVPSSTDTQYF
.	TRBV11-2	17	.	TRBJ1-2	TGTGCCAGCAGCCTCCCTACCAGGGGCCGCCTAAACTATGGCTACACCTTC	CASSLPTRGRLNYGYTF
TRBD1	TRBV9	16	once	TRBJ2-1	TGTGCCAGCAGCGACGGGACAGGGGGGAAATACAATGAGCAGTTCTTC	CASSDGTGGKYNEQFF
.	TRBV2	14	once	TRBJ1-5	TGTGCCAGCAGTGCGCAGGGCCTCAATCAGCCCCAGCATTTT	CASSAQGLNQPQHF
.	TRBV14	14	.	TRBJ2-3	TGTGCCAGCAGCCAAGATTGGGGAGCAGATACGCAGTATTTT	CASSQDWGADTQYF
TRBD1	TRBV4-1	14	.	TRBJ2-1	TGCGCCAGCAGCCAAGCCGGGACAGGGGATGAGCAGTTCTTC	CASSQAGTGDEQFF
.	TRBV6-5	13	.	TRBJ1-6	TGTGCCACCTCTACAGGGCCGAATTCACCCCTCCACTTT	CATSTGPNSPLHF
.	TRBV30	14	.	TRBJ2-5	TGTGCCTGGAATAGGGCAGGGTCGGCAGAGACCCAGTACTTC	CAWNRAGSAETQYF
.	TRBV19	14	.	TRBJ2-7	TGTGCCAGTAGTACTACTAGTGAGCCCTACGAGCAGTACTTC	CASSTTSEPYEQYF
.	TRBV4-2	13	.	TRBJ2-7	TGTGCCAGCAGCCAAACAGGGATCTACGAGCAGTACTTC	CASSQTGIYEQYF
.	TRBV14	13	.	TRBJ1-1	TGTGCCAGCAGCCAATACAGAAACACTGAAGCTTTCTTT	CASSQYRNTEAFF
.	TRBV4-3	13	.	TRBJ2-5	TGCGCCAGCAGCCAGACAGGATCCGGAGAGCAGTACTTC	CASSQTGSGEQYF
.	TRBV19	13	.	TRBJ1-5	TGTGCCAGTAGTATAGAAGGGAGGCAGCCCCAGCATTTT	CASSIEGRQPQHF
TRBD2	TRBV5-8	17	once	TRBJ2-2	TGTGCCAGCAGCTTGGGACTAGCGGGATCGAACACCGGGGAGCTGTTTTTT	CASSLGLAGSNTGELFF
.	TRBV18	15	.	TRBJ1-4	TGTGCCAGCTCCCCTAGAATTGCAACTAATGAAAAACTGTTTTTT	CASSPRIATNEKLFF
.	TRBV5-1	14	once	TRBJ2-7	TGCGCCAGCAGCTTTTCGGCGGGGACCTACGAGCAGTACTTC	CASSFSAGTYEQYF
TRBD1	TRBV27	16	.	TRBJ2-2	TGTGCCAGCAGGCCCCTGGACAGGGAATCTCCCGGGGAGCTGTTTTTT	CASRPLDRESPGELFF
.	TRBV9	13	.	TRBJ1-2	TGTGCCAGCAGCGTAGAGGTTGACAGTGGCTACACCTTC	CASSVEVDSGYTF
TRBD2	TRBV9	14	.	TRBJ2-2	TGTGCCAGCAGCGTAGTGAGCGGGACGGGGGAGCTGTTTTTT	CASSVVSGTGELFF
.	TRBV7-2	15	.	TRBJ1-1	TGTGCCAGCAGCTTAATCAGGGACGGGGGCACTGAAGCTTTCTTT	CASSLIRDGGTEAFF
.	TRBV12-5	13	.	TRBJ2-3	TGTGCTAGTGGTTTGGTAAGCCCAGATACGCAGTATTTT	CASGLVSPDTQYF
TRBD1	TRBV19	17	.	TRBJ2-5	TGTGCCAGTAGTATCAGGGGGTCCCTTCGGTACCAAGAGACCCAGTACTTC	CASSIRGSLRYQETQYF
.	TRBV6-5	12	.	TRBJ2-7	TGTGCCAGCACCAGTGCATCCTACGAGCAGTACTTC	CASTSASYEQYF
.	TRBV5-1	14	.	TRBJ1-2	TGCGCCAGCAGCTTGGTGGCAGCTAACTATGGCTACACCTTC	CASSLVAANYGYTF
.	TRBV2	14	.	TRBJ1-1	TGTGCCAGCAGTGAAGCGAGAGGGAACACTGAAGCTTTCTTT	CASSEARGNTEAFF
TRBD2	TRBV2	20	.	TRBJ2-1	TGTGCCAGCAGAGGTCTCGGCCGACTAGCGGCCGTCGGATCCTACAATGAGCAGTTCTTC	CASRGLGRLAAVGSYNEQFF
TRBD2	TRBV6-5	15	.	TRBJ2-2	TGTGCCAGCAGCCCTAGCGGGGGGGACCCCGGGGAGCTGTTTTTT	CASSPSGGDPGELFF
.	TRBV15	15	.	TRBJ2-5	TGTGCCACCAGCAGAGTCAGTCTGTACCAAGAGACCCAGTACTTC	CATSRVSLYQETQYF
TRBD1	TRBV5-4	16	.	TRBJ1-2	TGTGCCAGCAGCCCCGGACAGGGAAGGGGCAACTATGGCTACACCTTC	CASSPGQGRGNYGYTF
TRBD1	TRBV6-4	13	.	TRBJ2-2	TGTGCCATCGGGACAGGGAACACCGGGGAGCTGTTTTTT	CAIGTGNTGELFF
TRBD2	TRBV7-9	13	.	TRBJ2-7	TGTGCCAGCAGCTTGGGACTAATTTACGAGCAGTACTTC	CASSLGLIYEQYF
TRBD1	TRBV30	15	.	TRBJ2-5	TGTGCCTGGAAGCTTCGGGACAGACGCCAAGAGACCCAGTACTTC	CAWKLRDRRQETQYF
TRBD2	TRBV4-2	19	.	TRBJ2-7	TGTGCCAGCAGCCAAGAAAAAAGCAGGGGACTAGCGGGAGGCCACGAGCAGTACTTC	CASSQEKSRGLAGGHEQYF
.	TRBV7-6	12	.	TRBJ2-5	TGTGCCAGCACCTCCGGGGAAGAGACCCAGTACTTC	CASTSGEETQYF
TRBD2	TRBV5-1	18	.	TRBJ2-7	TGCGCCAGCAGCTCCTGGACTAGCGGGGGTACCGCCGAGGGCGAGCAGTACTTC	CASSSWTSGGTAEGEQYF
.	TRBV5-1	14	.	TRBJ2-3	TGCGCCAGCAGCTTAGGACACCCCACAGATACGCAGTATTTT	CASSLGHPTDTQYF
TRBD2	TRBV2	14	.	TRBJ2-7	TGTGCCAGCAGTGGGACTAGGGTTGTTTACGAGCAGTACTTC	CASSGTRVVYEQYF
TRBD1	TRBV5-5	16	.	TRBJ1-1	TGTGCCAGCAGTCCTAGGGTGACAGGGGGGATCACTGAAGCTTTCTTT	CASSPRVTGGITEAFF